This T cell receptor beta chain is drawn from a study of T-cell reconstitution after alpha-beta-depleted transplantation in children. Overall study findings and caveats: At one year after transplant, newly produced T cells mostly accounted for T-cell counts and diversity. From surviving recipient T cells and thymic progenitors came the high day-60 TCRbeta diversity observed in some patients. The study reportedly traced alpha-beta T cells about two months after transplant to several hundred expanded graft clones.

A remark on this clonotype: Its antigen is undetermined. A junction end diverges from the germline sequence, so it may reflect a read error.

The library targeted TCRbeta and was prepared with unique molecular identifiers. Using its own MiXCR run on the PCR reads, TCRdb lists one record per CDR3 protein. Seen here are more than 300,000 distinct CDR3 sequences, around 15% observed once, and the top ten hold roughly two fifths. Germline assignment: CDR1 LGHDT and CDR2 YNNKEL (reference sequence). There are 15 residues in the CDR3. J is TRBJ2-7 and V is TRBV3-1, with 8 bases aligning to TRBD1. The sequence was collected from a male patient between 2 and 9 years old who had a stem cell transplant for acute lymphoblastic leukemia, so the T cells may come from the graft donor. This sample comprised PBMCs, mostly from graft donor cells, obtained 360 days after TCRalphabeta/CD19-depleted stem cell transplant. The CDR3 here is CACSNFGQGYYEQYF. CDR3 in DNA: TGTGCCTGCAGCAACTTCGGACAGGGTTACTACGAGCAGTACTTC.